The 28 T cell receptor beta chains below all came from one sample that was sequenced in a study of T cells in Graves' hyperthyroidism and ophthalmopathy. Amplification of TCR beta CDR3 regions used RNA as the template. First-round RT-PCR with HTBI primers amplified the TCR CDR3 region. One entry per CDR3 protein results from TCRdb running MiXCR on the multiplex PCR reads. Counted here are 300,000 to 450,000 distinct CDR3 sequences, around 20% occurring once; the ten biggest clones make up 40%. Sequenced input: blood. These receptors were taken from a young man with Graves' ophthalmopathy.

The table lists this clonotype with a few counts. This sequence joins TRBV5-1 and TRBJ2-6; 7 bases line up with TRBD2. With 9 bases clipped from V and 0 bases from J, the junction kept 12 bases outside the gene matches. CDR1 is SGHRS and CDR2 is YFSETQ in the germline V gene. This CDR3 has 17 residues. CDR3 DNA sequence: TGCGCCACCAGACCTGGCGGGGGTGCCTCTGGGGCCAACGTCCTGACTTTC. This codes for CATRPGGGASGANVLTF.

A remark on this clonotype: One junction end does not reproduce the germline sequence, and a read error may be involved. The chain links TRBV2 to TRBJ2-2; D remains unclear. This CDR3 spans 13 amino acids. CDR1 is SNHLY and CDR2 is FYNNEI in the germline V gene. The CDR3 nucleotides read TGTGCCTGCAGTGAAGTCGGGACCGGGGAGCTGTTTTTT. Encoded protein: CACSEVGTGELFF.

This clonotype was counted many times. This chain connects TRBV5-1 to TRBJ1-3, with D perhaps matching TRBD1 (5 bases). The V end lost 0 bases, the J end lost 0 bases, and 7 bases lay between the germline ends. CDR3 length: 15 residues. Per germline, CDR1 SGHRS and CDR2 YFSETQ. CDR3 residues: CASSLGQTSGNTIYF. As DNA, the CDR3 is TGCGCCAGCAGCTTGGGACAGACCTCTGGAAACACCATATATTTT.

This clonotype has more than one count but fewer than ten. J is TRBJ1-5 and V is TRBV6-1; D is undetermined. Germline values: CDR1 MNHNS, CDR2 SASEGT. Trimming pared 6 bases from V and 3 bases from J, leaving 6 bases between. This CDR3 has 12 residues. The CDR3 nucleotides read TGTGCCAGCAGCCAGAACAATCAGCCCCAGCATTTT. Residues: CASSQNNQPQHF.

This clonotype was detected only a few times. The rearrangement uses TRBV14 and TRBJ1-2; possibly TRBD1 for D (6 bases). This CDR3 has 14 residues. The germline gives CDR1 SGHDN, CDR2 FVKESK. Trimming took 1 base from V and 8 from J, leaving 14 bases between them. Here the CDR3 DNA reads TGTGCCAGCAGCCAAGTCAACAGGGCTCGGGGCTACACCTTC. This gives the protein CASSQVNRARGYTF. Full variable domain (outside the CDR3, taken from reference TRBV14 and TRBJ1-2): EAGVTQFPSHSVIEKGQTVTLRCDPISGHDNLYWYRRVMGKEIKFLLHFVKESKQDESGMPNNRFLAERTGGTYSTLKVQPAELEDSGVYFCASSQVNRARGYTFGSGTRLTVV.

This clonotype has at least ten counts. The chain combines TRBV6-1 with TRBJ1-1; no clear D gene. The CDR3 totals 13 residues. Germline V gives CDR1 MNHNS, CDR2 SASEGT. The V end was cut by 5 bases, the J end by 2 bases, with 9 bases between. The CDR3 nucleotides read TGTGCCAGCAGTTTTAACATCAACACTGAAGCTTTCTTT. Residues: CASSFNINTEAFF.

The chain carries TRBV25-1 and TRBJ2-1, with 7 bases lining up with TRBD2. The CDR3 consists of 18 residues. Germline lookup yields CDR1 MGHDK and CDR2 SYGVNS. Unmatched junction bases numbered 9, after V lost 1 base and J lost 0 bases. Written as DNA, the CDR3 is TGTGCCAGCAGTGAATTTGGGGGGAGGGAAACCTCCTACAATGAGCAGTTCTTC. This sequence encodes CASSEFGGRETSYNEQFF.

The table lists this clonotype with many counts. V is TRBV20-1 and J is TRBJ2-1; D not resolved. V lost 0 bases and J lost 2, with 11 bases in between. Germline CDR1 DFQATT, CDR2 SNEGSKA (reference sequence). The CDR3 is 15 residues long. DNA for the CDR3: TGCAGTGCTAGAGATAGGCAGGCCCCCTACAATGAGCAGTTCTTC. Translated: CSARDRQAPYNEQFF.

This clonotype was seen repeatedly, ten times or more. V usage is TRBV2 and J usage is TRBJ2-3; the D is unclear. The CDR3 totals 13 residues. Trimming pared 7 bases from V and 2 bases from J, leaving 10 bases between. Germline V gene sequence: CDR1 SNHLY, CDR2 FYNNEI. DNA for the CDR3: TGTGCCAGCATTCCGCTAAACACAGATACGCAGTATTTT. Its translation: CASIPLNTDTQYF.

The rearrangement links TRBV19 to TRBJ1-5; D not resolved. The V end lost 3 bases, the J end lost 5 bases, and 11 bases lay between the germline ends. The germline V gene has CDR1 LNHDA and CDR2 SQIVND (reference sequence). The CDR3 contains 14 residues. CDR3 nucleotide sequence: TGTGCCAGTAGTATCGTGCGTTTCGATCAGCCCCAGCATTTT. It is translated as CASSIVRFDQPQHF.

This clonotype was observed many times. The V and J genes are TRBV5-1 and TRBJ2-7; 8 nucleotides agree with TRBD2. V dropped 3 bases and J dropped 4; count of bases not matched to a gene: 6. This CDR3 comprises 14 residues. The V gene's germline CDR1 is SGHRS and CDR2 YFSETQ. This CDR3 reads CASSSGGQWYEQYF. CDR3 DNA sequence: TGCGCCAGCAGCTCGGGGGGGCAGTGGTACGAGCAGTACTTC. Filled out from reference TRBV5-1 and TRBJ2-7, the complete variable domain reads KAGVTQTPRYLIKTRGQQVTLSCSPISGHRSVSWYQQTPGQGLQFLFEYFSETQRNKGNFPGRFSGRQFSNSRSEMNVSTLELGDSALYLCASSSGGQWYEQYFGPGTRLTVT.

This clonotype was counted at least ten times. The chain uses TRBV28 and TRBJ2-5; possible D gene TRBD2, 5 bases. Germline V CDR1 and CDR2: MDHEN, SYDVKM. The CDR3 is made up of 14 amino acids. The germline V and J ends were trimmed by 6 bases and 7 bases, with 18 bases remaining between them. The CDR3 loop reads CASRNTETRGTQYF. CDR3 nucleotides: TGTGCCAGCAGAAACACAGAGACTCGGGGGACCCAGTACTTC.

The chain links TRBV5-1 to TRBJ2-7; the D gene is possibly TRBD1 (6 bases). With 3 bases removed from V and 7 bases from J, the gap between germline ends came to 11 bases. Germline values: CDR1 SGHRS, CDR2 YFSETQ. The CDR3 has 12 residues. DNA of the CDR3: TGCGCCAGCAGCTCGACGGGACAAGAGCAGTACTTC. It is translated as CASSSTGQEQYF.

The CDR3 DNA is TGTGCCAGCAGTTTGGGGGGGCTGGGCAAAGCTTTCTTT. Translation gives CASSLGGLGKAFF. The chain links TRBV12-3 or TRBV12-4 to TRBJ1-1, with a weak D call TRBD1 (6 bases). The ends were cut back, 3 bases at V and 9 bases at J, with 14 bases in the middle. The CDR3 runs 13 residues.

This clonotype was counted at least ten times. The V call is TRBV7-9, the J call TRBJ1-1, with 7 nucleotides matching TRBD1. Germline loops: CDR1 SEHNR, CDR2 FQNEAQ (reference sequence). J gave up 1 base and V 6 bases, and 11 bases lay outside the gene matches. The length of the CDR3 is 16 residues. The CDR3 DNA reads as TGTGCCAGCAGTATCGGGACAGCAAATCCGAACACTGAAGCTTTCTTT. Translating gives CASSIGTANPNTEAFF.

V usage is TRBV29-1 and J usage is TRBJ2-5; TRBD2 matches 9 bases. Germline V gives CDR1 SQVTM, CDR2 ANQGSEA. Trimming at V came to 7 bases and at J to 5 bases, leaving 11 bases not matched to a gene. The CDR3 contains 14 residues. The CDR3 reads CSAGGGGALETQYF. CDR3 nucleotide sequence: TGCAGCGCCGGCGGCGGGGGGGCCCTTGAGACCCAGTACTTC. Supplemented by reference TRBV29-1 and TRBJ2-5, the full variable domain reads SAVISQKPSRDICQRGTSLTIQCQVDSQVTMMFWYRQQPGQSLTLIATANQGSEATYESGFVIDKFPISRPNLTFSTLTVSNMSPEDSSIYLCSAGGGGALETQYFGPGTRLLVL.

The chain has TRBV7-8 and TRBJ1-3; D not resolved. CDR1 and CDR2 from the germline V gene are SGHVS and FQNEAQ. The CDR3 contains 14 residues. Trimming removed 7 bases at V and 4 bases at J, with 14 bases between. CDR3 protein: CASINLGSGNTIYF. The CDR3 nucleotides are TGTGCCAGCATCAACTTAGGGTCAGGAAACACCATATATTTT.

This clonotype was seen at least ten times. This sequence joins TRBV7-8 and TRBJ2-3; TRBD2 matches at 9 bases. Germline assignment: CDR1 SGHVS and CDR2 FQNEAQ. V shed 0 bases, J shed 6 bases, and the junction held 13 bases outside the gene matches. The CDR3 is 18 residues long. As DNA, the CDR3 is TGTGCCAGCAGCTTAGCGTTGGGATGGCGGGGGGGAAGGGATACGCAGTATTTT. It codes for CASSLALGWRGGRDTQYF.

The J gene is TRBJ1-5, the V gene TRBV7-7; possible D gene TRBD1, 5 bases. The germline V and J ends were trimmed by 3 bases and 11 bases, with 23 bases remaining between them. CDR3 length: 16 amino acids. Looked up from germline, CDR1 is SSHAT and CDR2 is FNYEAQ (reference sequence). CDR3 region: CASSFGTGSVNLAQHF. The CDR3, as DNA: TGTGCCAGCAGCTTTGGGACCGGCAGTGTGAATTTGGCCCAGCATTTT.

This clonotype was detected many times. The chain couples TRBV20-1 to TRBJ2-5; D call uncertain. This CDR3 has 14 residues. V was cut by 0 bases and J by 6 bases, with 14 bases left in between. Germline V gene sequence: CDR1 DFQATT, CDR2 SNEGSKA (reference sequence). CDR3 in amino acids: CSARDVRGLKTQYF. CDR3 coding DNA: TGCAGTGCTAGAGATGTACGAGGATTAAAGACCCAGTACTTC.

Many counts were recorded for this clonotype. This chain joins TRBV5-1 and TRBJ1-2; 7 bases align to TRBD1. CDR3 length equals 15 residues. From germline, CDR1 is SGHRS and CDR2 YFSETQ. Trimming took 3 bases from V and 6 from J; bases not matched to a gene: 11. The CDR3 is CASSSIYRGSDGYTF. In DNA, the CDR3 is TGCGCCAGCAGCTCCATATACAGGGGATCGGATGGCTACACCTTC.

A few counts support this clonotype. V gene TRBV19 combines with J gene TRBJ1-1; D is perhaps TRBD1 (5 bases). Germline loops: CDR1 LNHDA, CDR2 SQIVND (reference sequence). The CDR3 covers 14 residues. V shed 6 bases and J shed 0 bases, with 11 bases lying between them. The CDR3 coding sequence is TGTGCCAGTAGAATTGAGGGACTGAACACTGAAGCTTTCTTT. Protein product: CASRIEGLNTEAFF.

This clonotype was found a few times. The CDR3 bases are TGTGCCAGTAGTAACCCGGGGTGGGAGACCCAGTACTTC. Protein: CASSNPGWETQYF. J is TRBJ2-5 and V is TRBV19; a weak D match, TRBD2 (5 bases). Germline loops: CDR1 LNHDA, CDR2 SQIVND (reference sequence). This CDR3 spans 13 amino acids. V lost 4 bases to trimming and J lost 5 bases, with 11 bases between them. Looking up the rest from reference TRBV19 and TRBJ2-5 gives the full variable domain: DGGITQSPKYLFRKEGQNVTLSCEQNLNHDAMYWYRQDPGQGLRLIYYSQIVNDFQKGDIAEGYSVSREKKESFPLTVTSAQKNPTAFYLCASSNPGWETQYFGPGTRLLVL.

This clonotype was detected only a few times. The chain recombines TRBV7-8 with TRBJ2-7, with 9 bases that match TRBD1. V dropped 6 bases and J dropped 6; count of bases not matched to a gene: 9. Germline CDR1 reads SGHVS; CDR2 reads FQNEAQ. The CDR3 runs to 14 residues. The CDR3 DNA sequence: TGTGCCAGCAGTCAGGGACAGGGCCGGCGCGAGCAGTACTTC. Its protein is CASSQGQGRREQYF.

A few counts support this clonotype. The chain has TRBV19 and TRBJ2-6, with D unresolved. Germline CDR1 and CDR2: LNHDA and SQIVND (reference sequence). The CDR3 consists of 13 residues. Trimming removed 7 bases at V and 4 bases at J, with 8 bases between. The CDR3 spells CASTREGANVLTF. The CDR3 DNA reads TGTGCCAGTACCCGTGAGGGGGCCAACGTCCTGACTTTC.

This chain links TRBV20-1 with TRBJ1-6, with TRBD1 matching over 8 bases. The V segment lost 6 bases and the J segment 7 bases; nucleotides outside the gene matches: 8. There are 14 residues in the CDR3. Per the germline V gene, CDR1 is DFQATT and CDR2 is SNEGSKA (reference sequence). CDR3 loop: CSALSTGVNSPLHF. The CDR3 DNA is TGCAGTGCGCTCTCGACAGGGGTCAATTCACCCCTCCACTTT.

This chain links TRBV19 with TRBJ2-1; D not certain. V gave up 3 bases and J gave up 0 bases, with 9 bases separating them. The CDR3 runs to 15 residues. Germline CDR1 reads LNHDA; CDR2 reads SQIVND (reference sequence). This CDR3 is CASSITANSYNEQFF. Here the CDR3 DNA reads TGTGCCAGTAGTATTACAGCGAACTCCTACAATGAGCAGTTCTTC.

Only a few counts were recorded for this clonotype. The chain joins TRBV16 to TRBJ1-1; D is ambiguous. CDR1 and CDR2 (germline): KGHSY, FQNENV. The CDR3 totals 12 residues. The germline V and J ends were trimmed by 4 bases and 11 bases, with 14 bases remaining between them. The CDR3 region is CASSPVTIMAFF. For the CDR3, the DNA is TGTGCCAGCAGCCCCGTAACAATAATGGCTTTCTTT.